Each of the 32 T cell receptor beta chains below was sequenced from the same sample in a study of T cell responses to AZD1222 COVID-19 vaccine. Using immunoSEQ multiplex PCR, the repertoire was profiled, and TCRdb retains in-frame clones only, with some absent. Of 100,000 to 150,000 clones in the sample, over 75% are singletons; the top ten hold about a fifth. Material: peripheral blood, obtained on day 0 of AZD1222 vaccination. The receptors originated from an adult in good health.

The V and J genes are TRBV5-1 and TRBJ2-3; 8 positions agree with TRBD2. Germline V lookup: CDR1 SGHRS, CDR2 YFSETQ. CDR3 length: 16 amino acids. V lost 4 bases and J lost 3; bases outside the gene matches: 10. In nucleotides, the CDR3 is TGCGCCAGCAGCCGCCAAGCTGGACTAGCTACAGATACGCAGTATTTT. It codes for CASSRQAGLATDTQYF.

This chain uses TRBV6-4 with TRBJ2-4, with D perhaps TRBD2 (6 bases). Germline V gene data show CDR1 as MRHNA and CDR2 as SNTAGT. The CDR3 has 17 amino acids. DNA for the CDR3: TGTGCAGATAGGGATTTAGCGGACCCTGAAGCCAAAAACATTCAGTACTTC. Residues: CADRDLADPEAKNIQYF.

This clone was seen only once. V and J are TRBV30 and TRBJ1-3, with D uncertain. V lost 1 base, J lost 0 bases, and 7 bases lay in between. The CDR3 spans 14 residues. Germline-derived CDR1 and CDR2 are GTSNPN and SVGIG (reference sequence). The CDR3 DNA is TGTGCCTGGAGTGGTCTTTCCTCTGGAAACACCATATATTTT. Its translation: CAWSGLSSGNTIYF.

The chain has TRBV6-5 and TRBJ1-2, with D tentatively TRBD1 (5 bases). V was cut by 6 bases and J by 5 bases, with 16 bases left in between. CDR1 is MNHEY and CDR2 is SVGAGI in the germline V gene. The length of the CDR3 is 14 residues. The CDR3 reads CASRTPQGRYGYTF. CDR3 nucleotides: TGTGCCAGCAGAACCCCCCAGGGACGATATGGCTACACCTTC.

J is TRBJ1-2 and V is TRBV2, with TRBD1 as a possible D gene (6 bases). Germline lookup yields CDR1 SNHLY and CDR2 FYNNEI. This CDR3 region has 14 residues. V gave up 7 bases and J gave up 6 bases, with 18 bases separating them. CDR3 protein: CASTPIWGANGYTF. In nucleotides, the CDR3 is TGTGCCAGCACTCCCATTTGGGGGGCGAATGGCTACACCTTC.

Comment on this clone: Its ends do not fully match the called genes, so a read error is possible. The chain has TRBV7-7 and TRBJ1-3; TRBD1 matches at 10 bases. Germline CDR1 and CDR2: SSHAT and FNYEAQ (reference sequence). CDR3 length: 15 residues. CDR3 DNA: TGTGCTAGCAGCTCCGGACAGGGGGATGGAAACACCATATATTTT. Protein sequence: CASSSGQGDGNTIYF.

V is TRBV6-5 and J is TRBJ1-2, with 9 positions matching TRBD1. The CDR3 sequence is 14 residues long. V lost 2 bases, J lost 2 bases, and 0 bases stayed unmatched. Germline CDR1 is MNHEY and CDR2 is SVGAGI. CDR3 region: CASSYDRGNYGYTF. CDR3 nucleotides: TGTGCCAGCAGTTACGACAGGGGGAACTATGGCTACACCTTC.

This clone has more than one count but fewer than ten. CDR3 residues: CASTQGQGRYGYTF. The CDR3 coding sequence is TGTGCCAGCACCCAAGGACAGGGCCGCTATGGCTACACCTTC. The rearrangement joins TRBV28 to TRBJ1-2, with TRBD1 matching 8 bases. This CDR3 contains 14 residues. The ends lost 7 bases at V and 4 bases at J; junction bases unmatched: 8. Looked up from germline, CDR1 is MDHEN and CDR2 is SYDVKM.

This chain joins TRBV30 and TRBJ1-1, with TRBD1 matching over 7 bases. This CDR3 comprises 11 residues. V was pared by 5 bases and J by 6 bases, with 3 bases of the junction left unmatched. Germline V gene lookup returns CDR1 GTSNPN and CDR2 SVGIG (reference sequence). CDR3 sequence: CAWRQGPEAFF. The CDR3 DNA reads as TGTGCCTGGCGACAGGGACCTGAAGCTTTCTTT. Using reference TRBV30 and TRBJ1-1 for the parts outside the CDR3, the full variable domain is SQTIHQWPATLVQPVGSPLSLECTVEGTSNPNLYWYRQAAGRGLQLLFYSVGIGQISSEVPQNLSASRPQDRQFILSSKKLLLSDSGFYLCAWRQGPEAFFGQGTRLTVV.

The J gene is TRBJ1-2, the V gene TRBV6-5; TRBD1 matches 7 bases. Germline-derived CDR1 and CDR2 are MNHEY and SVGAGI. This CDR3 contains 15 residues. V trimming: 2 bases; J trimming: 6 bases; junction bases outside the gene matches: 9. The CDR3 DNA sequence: TGTGCCAGCAGTTACGGCGCAGGGGGTGTCGATGGCTACACCTTC. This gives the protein CASSYGAGGVDGYTF.

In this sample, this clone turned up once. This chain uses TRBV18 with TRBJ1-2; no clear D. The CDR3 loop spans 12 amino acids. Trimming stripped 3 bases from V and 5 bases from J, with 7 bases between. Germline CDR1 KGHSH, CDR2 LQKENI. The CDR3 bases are TGTGCCAGCTCACCGGAAGATTATGGCTACACCTTC. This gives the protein CASSPEDYGYTF. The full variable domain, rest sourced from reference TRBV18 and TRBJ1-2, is NAGVMQNPRHLVRRRGQEARLRCSPMKGHSHVYWYRQLPEEGLKFMVYLQKENIIDESGMPKERFSAEFPKEGPSILRIQQVVRGDSAAYFCASSPEDYGYTFGSGTRLTVV.

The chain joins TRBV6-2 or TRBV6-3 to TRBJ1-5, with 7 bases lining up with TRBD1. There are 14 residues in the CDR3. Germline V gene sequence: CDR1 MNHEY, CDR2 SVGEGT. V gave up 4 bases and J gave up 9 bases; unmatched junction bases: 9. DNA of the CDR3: TGTGCCAGCAGTTTTCCGACAGGGTATGGGCCCCAGCATTTT. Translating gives CASSFPTGYGPQHF.

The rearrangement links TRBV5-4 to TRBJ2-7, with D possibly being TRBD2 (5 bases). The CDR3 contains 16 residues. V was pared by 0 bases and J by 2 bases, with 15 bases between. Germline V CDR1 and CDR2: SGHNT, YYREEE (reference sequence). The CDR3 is CASSLEVGISTYEQYF. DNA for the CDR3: TGTGCCAGCAGCTTGGAGGTCGGGATTTCGACCTACGAGCAGTACTTC.

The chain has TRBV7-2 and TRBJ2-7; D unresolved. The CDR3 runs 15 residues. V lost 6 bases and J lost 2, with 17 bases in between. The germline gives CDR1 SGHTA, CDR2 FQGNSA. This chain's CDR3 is CASRLNVAIPYEQYF. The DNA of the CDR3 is TGTGCCAGCAGACTAAACGTGGCGATCCCCTACGAGCAGTACTTC.

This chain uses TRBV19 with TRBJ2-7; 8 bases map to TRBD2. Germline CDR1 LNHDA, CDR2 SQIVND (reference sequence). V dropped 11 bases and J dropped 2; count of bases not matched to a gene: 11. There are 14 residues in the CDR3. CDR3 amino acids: CAFPGAGGTYEQYF. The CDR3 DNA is TGTGCCTTCCCGGGGGCGGGGGGCACCTACGAGCAGTACTTC.

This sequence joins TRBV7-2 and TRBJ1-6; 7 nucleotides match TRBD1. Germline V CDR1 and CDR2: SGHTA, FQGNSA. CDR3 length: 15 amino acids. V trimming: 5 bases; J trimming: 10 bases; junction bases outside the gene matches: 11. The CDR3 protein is CASSISPTGWSPLHF. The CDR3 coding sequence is TGTGCCAGCAGCATTTCACCGACAGGGTGGTCACCCCTCCACTTT.

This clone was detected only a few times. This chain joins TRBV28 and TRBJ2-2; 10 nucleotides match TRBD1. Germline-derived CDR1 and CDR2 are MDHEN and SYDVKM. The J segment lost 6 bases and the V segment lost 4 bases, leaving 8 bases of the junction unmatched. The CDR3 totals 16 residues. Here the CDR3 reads CASSSYGQGGSGELFF. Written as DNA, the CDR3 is TGTGCCAGCAGTTCGTACGGACAGGGGGGATCCGGGGAGCTGTTTTTT.

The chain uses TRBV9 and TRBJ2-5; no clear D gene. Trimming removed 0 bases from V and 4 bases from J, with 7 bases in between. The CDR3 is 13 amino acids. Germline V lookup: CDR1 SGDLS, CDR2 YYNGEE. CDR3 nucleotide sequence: TGTGCCAGCAGCGTAGATTCAGGAGAGACCCAGTACTTC. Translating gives CASSVDSGETQYF.

CDR3 DNA: TGTGCCAGCAGCTTACGCACAGATACGCAGTATTTT. Amino acids: CASSLRTDTQYF. The genes are TRBV11-3 and TRBJ2-3; D is ambiguous. CDR1 is SGHNT and CDR2 is YENEEA in the germline V gene. V shed 2 bases and J shed 1 base, with 1 base lying between them. The CDR3 sequence is 12 residues long.

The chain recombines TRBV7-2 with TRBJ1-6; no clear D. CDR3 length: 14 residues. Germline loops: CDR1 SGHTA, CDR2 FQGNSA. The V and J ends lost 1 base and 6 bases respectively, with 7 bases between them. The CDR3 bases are TGTGCCAGCAGCTTAGGGGTTAGTAATTCACCCCTCCACTTT. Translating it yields CASSLGVSNSPLHF.

The CDR3 loop is CATSDSRRAEAFF. CDR3 DNA sequence: TGTGCCACCAGTGATTCCAGGCGGGCTGAAGCTTTCTTT. The chain joins TRBV24-1 to TRBJ1-1; D is unresolved. The germline V gene encodes CDR1 KGHDR and CDR2 SFDVKD. The CDR3 extends over 13 amino acids. V lost 2 bases, J lost 6 bases, and 9 bases lay in between.

CDR3 sequence reads: CASTMGTSTDTQYF. CDR3 coding DNA: TGTGCCAGTACGATGGGAACTAGCACAGATACGCAGTATTTT. The genes are TRBV19 and TRBJ2-3; unclear D gene. V gave up 7 bases and J gave up 0 bases, with 11 bases separating them. The CDR3 covers 14 residues. Germline-derived CDR1 and CDR2 are LNHDA and SQIVND (reference sequence).

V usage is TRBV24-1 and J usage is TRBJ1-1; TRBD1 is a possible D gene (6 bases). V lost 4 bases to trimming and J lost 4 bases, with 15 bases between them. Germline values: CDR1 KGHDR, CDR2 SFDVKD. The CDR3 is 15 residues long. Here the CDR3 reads CATSDPRRGGTEAFF. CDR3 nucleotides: TGTGCCACCAGTGACCCGCGTAGAGGGGGCACTGAAGCTTTCTTT.

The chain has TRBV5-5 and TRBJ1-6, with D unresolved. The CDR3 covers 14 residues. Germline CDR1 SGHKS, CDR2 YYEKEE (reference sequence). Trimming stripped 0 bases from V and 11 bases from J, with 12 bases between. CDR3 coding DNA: TGTGCCAGCAGCTTGGAGGGTTCTGGGACACCCCTCCACTTT. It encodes CASSLEGSGTPLHF.

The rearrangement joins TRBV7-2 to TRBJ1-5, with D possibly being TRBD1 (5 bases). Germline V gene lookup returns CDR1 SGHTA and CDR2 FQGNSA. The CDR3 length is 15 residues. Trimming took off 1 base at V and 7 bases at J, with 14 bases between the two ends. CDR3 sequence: CASSLVPGDGQPQHF. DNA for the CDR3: TGTGCCAGCAGCTTAGTACCTGGGGACGGACAGCCCCAGCATTTT. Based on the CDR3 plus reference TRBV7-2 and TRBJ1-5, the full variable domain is GAGVSQSPSNKVTEKGKDVELRCDPISGHTALYWYRQSLGQGLEFLIYFQGNSAPDKSGLPSDRFSAERTGGSVSTLTIQRTQQEDSAVYLCASSLVPGDGQPQHFGDGTRLSIL.

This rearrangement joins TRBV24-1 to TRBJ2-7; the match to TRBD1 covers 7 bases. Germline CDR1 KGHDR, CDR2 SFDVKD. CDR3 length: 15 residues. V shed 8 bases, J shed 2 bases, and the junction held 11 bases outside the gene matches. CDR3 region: CATIFRRDRTYEQYF. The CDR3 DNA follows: TGTGCCACCATCTTCCGAAGGGACAGAACCTACGAGCAGTACTTC.

Written as DNA, the CDR3 is TGCGCCAGCAGCCAAGATCTCCGACAGCCCCAGCATTTT. Translation: CASSQDLRQPQHF. V and J are TRBV4-3 and TRBJ1-5; no clear D. Germline V gene sequence: CDR1 LGHNA, CDR2 YSLEER. The CDR3 runs to 13 residues. Trimming removed 0 bases at V and 7 bases at J, with 7 bases between.

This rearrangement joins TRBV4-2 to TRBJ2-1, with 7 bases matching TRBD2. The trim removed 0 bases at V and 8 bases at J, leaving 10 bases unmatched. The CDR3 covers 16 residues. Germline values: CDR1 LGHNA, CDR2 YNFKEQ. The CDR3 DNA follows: TGTGCCAGCAGCCAAGAGGGAGGACTAGTAGGCTATGAGCAGTTCTTC. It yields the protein CASSQEGGLVGYEQFF.

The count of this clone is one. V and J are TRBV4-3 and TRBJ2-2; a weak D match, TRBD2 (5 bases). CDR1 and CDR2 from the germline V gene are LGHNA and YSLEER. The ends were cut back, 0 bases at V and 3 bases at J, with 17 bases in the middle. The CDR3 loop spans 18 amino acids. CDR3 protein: CASSQELSGEWDTGELFF. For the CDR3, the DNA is TGCGCCAGCAGCCAAGAACTCTCCGGGGAGTGGGACACCGGGGAGCTGTTTTTT.

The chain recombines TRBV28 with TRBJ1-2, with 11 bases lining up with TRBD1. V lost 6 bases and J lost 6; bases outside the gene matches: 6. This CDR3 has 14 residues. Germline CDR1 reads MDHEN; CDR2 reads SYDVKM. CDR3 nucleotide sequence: TGTGCCAGCAGCACCGGGACAGGGGGTAATGGCTACACCTTC. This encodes CASSTGTGGNGYTF.

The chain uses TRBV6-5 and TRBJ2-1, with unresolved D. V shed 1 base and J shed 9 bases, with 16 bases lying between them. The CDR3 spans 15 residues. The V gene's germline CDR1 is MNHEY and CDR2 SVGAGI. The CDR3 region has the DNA TGTGCCAGCAGTTACTTCCTTAGGAGTCATAGTGAGCAGTTCTTC. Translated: CASSYFLRSHSEQFF.

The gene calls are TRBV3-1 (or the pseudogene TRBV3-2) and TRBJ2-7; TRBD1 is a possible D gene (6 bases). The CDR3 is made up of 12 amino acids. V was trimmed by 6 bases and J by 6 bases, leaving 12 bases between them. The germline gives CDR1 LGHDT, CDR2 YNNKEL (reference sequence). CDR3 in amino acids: CASRAGTFEQYF. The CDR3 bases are TGTGCCAGCAGAGCCGGGACATTCGAGCAGTACTTC.